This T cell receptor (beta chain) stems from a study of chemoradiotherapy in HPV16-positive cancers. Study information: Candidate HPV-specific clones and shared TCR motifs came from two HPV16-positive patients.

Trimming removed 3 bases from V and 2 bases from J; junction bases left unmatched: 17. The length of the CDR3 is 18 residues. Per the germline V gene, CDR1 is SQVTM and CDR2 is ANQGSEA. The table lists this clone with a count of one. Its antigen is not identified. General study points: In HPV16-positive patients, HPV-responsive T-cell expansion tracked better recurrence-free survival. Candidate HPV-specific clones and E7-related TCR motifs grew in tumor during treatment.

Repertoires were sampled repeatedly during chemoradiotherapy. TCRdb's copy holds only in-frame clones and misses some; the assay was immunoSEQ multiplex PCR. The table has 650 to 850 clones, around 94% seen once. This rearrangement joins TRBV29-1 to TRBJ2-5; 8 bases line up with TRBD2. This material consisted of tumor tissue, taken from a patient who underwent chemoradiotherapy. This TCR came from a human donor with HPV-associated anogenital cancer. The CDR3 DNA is TGCAGCGTTGATGGTCGTGGGCTAGCGGGTCGGGGTCAAGAGACCCAGTACTTC. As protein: CSVDGRGLAGRGQETQYF. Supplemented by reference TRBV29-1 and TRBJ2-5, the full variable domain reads SAVISQKPSRDICQRGTSLTIQCQVDSQVTMMFWYRQQPGQSLTLIATANQGSEATYESGFVIDKFPISRPNLTFSTLTVSNMSPEDSSIYLCSVDGRGLAGRGQETQYFGPGTRLLVL.